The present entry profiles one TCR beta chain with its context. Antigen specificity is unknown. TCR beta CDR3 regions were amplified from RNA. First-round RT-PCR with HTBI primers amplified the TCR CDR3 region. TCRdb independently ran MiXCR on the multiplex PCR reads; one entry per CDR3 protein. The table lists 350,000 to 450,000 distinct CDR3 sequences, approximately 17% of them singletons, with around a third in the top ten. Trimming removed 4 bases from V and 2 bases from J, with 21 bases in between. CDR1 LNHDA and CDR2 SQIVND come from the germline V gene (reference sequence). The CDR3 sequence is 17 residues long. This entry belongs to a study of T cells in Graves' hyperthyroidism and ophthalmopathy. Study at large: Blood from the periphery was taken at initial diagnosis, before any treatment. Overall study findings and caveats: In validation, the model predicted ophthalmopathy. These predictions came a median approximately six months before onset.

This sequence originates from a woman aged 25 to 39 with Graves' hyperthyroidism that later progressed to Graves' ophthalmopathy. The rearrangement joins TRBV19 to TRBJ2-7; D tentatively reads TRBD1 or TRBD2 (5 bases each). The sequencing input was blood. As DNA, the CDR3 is TGTGCCAGTAGTAGGGGGATGAGCCGGGACGGAACCTACGAGCAGTACTTC. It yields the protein CASSRGMSRDGTYEQYF.